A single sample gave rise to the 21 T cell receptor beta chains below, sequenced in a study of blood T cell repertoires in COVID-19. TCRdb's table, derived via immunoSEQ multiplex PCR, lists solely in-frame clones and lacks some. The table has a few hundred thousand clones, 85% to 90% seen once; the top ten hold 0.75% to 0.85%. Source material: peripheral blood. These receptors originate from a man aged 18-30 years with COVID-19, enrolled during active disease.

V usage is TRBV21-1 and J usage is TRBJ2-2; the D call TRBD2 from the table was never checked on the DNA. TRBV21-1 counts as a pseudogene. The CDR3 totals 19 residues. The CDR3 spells CASSKVIGGVYGNTGELFF. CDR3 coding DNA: TGTGCCAGCAGCAAGGTAATTGGGGGGGTCTATGGGAACACCGGGGAGCTGTTTTTT.

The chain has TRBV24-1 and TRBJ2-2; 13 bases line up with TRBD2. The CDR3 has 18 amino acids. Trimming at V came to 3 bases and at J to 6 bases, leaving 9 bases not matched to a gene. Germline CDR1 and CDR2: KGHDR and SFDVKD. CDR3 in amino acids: CATSDTSGRALASGELFF. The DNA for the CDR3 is TGTGCCACCAGTGATACTAGCGGGAGGGCCTTGGCTTCCGGGGAGCTGTTTTTT.

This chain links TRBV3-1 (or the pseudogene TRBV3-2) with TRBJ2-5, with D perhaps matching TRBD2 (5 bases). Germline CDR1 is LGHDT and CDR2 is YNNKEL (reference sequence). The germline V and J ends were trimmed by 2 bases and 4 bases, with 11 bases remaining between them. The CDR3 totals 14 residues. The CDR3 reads CASSQMTGRETQYF. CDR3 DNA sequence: TGTGCCAGCAGCCAAATGACGGGGAGAGAGACCCAGTACTTC.

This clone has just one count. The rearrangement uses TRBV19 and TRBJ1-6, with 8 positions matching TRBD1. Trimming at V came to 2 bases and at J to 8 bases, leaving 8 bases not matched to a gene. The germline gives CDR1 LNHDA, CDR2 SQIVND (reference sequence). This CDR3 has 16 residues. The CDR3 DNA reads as TGTGCCAGTAGTATATTAGGCAGGGGGCAAGATTCACCCCTCCACTTT. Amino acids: CASSILGRGQDSPLHF.

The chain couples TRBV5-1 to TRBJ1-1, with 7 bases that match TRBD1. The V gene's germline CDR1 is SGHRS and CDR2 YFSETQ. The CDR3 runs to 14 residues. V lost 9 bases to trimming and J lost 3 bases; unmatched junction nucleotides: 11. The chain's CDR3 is CATRPTGSYTEAFF. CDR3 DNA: TGCGCCACCAGACCGACAGGGTCGTACACTGAAGCTTTCTTT.

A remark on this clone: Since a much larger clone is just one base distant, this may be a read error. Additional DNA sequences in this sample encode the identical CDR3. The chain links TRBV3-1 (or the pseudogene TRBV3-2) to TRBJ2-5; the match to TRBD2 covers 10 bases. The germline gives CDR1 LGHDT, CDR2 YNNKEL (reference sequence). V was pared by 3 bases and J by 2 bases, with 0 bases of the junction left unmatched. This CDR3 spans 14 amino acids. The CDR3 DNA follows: TGTGCCAGCAGCCAGACTAGCGGGCAAGAGACCCAGTACTTC. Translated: CASSQTSGQETQYF.

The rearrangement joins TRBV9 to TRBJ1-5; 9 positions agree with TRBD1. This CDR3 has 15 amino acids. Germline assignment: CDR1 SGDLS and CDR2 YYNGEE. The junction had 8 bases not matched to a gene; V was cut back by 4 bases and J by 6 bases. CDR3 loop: CASSPGTGRVQPQHF. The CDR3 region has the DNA TGTGCCAGCAGCCCCGGGACAGGGCGGGTTCAGCCCCAGCATTTT.

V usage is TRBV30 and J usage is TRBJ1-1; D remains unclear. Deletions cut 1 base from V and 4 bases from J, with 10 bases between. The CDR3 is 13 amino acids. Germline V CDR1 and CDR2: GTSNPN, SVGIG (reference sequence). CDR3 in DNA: TGTGCCTGGAGTGGTCGGGGAAGCACTGAAGCTTTCTTT. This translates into CAWSGRGSTEAFF.

Written as DNA, the CDR3 is TGTGCCAGCAGCCAGGGCTCGAGCCCCTGGGAGCAGTACTTC. Translated: CASSQGSSPWEQYF. The V call is TRBV14, the J call TRBJ2-7; D is unclear. Germline V gene lookup returns CDR1 SGHDN and CDR2 FVKESK. Trimming shortened V by 3 bases and J by 7 bases, and 16 bases separated the two germline ends. The CDR3 is made up of 14 amino acids.

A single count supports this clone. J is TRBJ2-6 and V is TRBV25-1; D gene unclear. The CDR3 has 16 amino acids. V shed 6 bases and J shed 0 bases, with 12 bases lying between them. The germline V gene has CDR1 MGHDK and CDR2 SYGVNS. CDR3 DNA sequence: TGTGCCAGCAGGGCCACCCATGCCTCTGGGGCCAACGTCCTGACTTTC. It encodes CASRATHASGANVLTF.

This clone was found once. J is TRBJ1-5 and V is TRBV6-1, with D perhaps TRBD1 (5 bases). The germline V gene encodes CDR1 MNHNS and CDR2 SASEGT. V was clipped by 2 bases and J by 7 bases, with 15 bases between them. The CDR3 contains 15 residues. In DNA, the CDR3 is TGTGCCAGCAGTGAACAGGGAGGGATGAGGCAGCCCCAGCATTTT. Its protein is CASSEQGGMRQPQHF.

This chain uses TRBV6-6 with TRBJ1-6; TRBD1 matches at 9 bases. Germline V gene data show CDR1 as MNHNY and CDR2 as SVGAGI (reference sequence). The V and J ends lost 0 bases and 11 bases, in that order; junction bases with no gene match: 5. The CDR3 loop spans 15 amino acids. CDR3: CASSYSKDRGTPLHF. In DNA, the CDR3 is TGTGCCAGCAGTTACTCGAAGGACAGGGGAACACCCCTCCACTTT.

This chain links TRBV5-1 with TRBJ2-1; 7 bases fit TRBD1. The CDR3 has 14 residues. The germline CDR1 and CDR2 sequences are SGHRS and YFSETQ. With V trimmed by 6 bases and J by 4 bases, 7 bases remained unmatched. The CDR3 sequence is CASNSGTAYNEQFF. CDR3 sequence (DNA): TGCGCCAGCAACTCCGGGACAGCATACAATGAGCAGTTCTTC.

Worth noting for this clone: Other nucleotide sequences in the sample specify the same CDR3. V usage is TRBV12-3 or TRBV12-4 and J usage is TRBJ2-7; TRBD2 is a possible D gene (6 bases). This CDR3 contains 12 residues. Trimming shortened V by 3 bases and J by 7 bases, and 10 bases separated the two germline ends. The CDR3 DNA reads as TGTGCCAGCAGTTTTGGGGGGAATGAGCAGTACTTC. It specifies CASSFGGNEQYF.

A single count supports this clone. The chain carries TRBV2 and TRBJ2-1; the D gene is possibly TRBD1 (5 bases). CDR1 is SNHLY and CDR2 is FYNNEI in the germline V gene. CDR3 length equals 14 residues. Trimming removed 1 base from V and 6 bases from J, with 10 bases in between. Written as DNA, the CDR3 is TGTGCCAGCAGTGAAGTCCGCAGGGTCAATGAGCAGTTCTTC. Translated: CASSEVRRVNEQFF.

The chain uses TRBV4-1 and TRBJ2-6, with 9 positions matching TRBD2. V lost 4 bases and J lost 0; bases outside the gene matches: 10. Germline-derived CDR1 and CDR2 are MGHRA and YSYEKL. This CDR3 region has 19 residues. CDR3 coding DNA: TGCGCCAGCAGCCTCCATCGGGCGGGAGGGGGCTCTGGGGCCAACGTCCTGACTTTC. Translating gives CASSLHRAGGGSGANVLTF.

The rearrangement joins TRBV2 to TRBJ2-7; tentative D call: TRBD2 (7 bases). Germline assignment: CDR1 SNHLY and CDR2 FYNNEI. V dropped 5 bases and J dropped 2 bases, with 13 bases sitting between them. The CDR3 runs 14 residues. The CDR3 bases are TGTGCCAGCAGTTGGGGGGGCAGAGCCTACGAGCAGTACTTC. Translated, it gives CASSWGGRAYEQYF.

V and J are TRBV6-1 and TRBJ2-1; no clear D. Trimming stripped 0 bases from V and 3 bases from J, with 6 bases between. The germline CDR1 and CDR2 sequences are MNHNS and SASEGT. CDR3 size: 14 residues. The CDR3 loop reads CASSEAGYYNEQFF. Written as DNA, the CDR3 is TGTGCCAGCAGTGAAGCCGGTTACTACAATGAGCAGTTCTTC.

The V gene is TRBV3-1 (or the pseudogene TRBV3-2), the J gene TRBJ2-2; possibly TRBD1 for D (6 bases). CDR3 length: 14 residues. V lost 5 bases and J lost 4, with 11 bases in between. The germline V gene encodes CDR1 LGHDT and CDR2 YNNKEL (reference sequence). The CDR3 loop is CASSFRQATGELFF. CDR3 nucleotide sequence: TGTGCCAGCAGCTTCCGACAGGCCACCGGGGAGCTGTTTTTT.

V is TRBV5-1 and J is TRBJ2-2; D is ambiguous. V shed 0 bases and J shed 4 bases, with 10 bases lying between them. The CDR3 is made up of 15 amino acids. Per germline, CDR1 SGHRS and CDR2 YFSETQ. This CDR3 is CASSLELKFTGELFF. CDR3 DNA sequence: TGCGCCAGCAGCTTGGAACTCAAATTCACCGGGGAGCTGTTTTTT. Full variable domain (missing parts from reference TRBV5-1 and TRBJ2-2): KAGVTQTPRYLIKTRGQQVTLSCSPISGHRSVSWYQQTPGQGLQFLFEYFSETQRNKGNFPGRFSGRQFSNSRSEMNVSTLELGDSALYLCASSLELKFTGELFFGEGSRLTVL.

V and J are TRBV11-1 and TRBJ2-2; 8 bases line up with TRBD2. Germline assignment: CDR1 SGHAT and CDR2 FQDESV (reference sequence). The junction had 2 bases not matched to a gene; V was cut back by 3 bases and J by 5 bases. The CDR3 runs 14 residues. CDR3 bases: TGTGCCAGCAGCTTTTCTAGCGGGACCGGGGAGCTGTTTTTT. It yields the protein CASSFSSGTGELFF.